The present T cell receptor (beta chain) was sequenced within a study of blood T cells in healthy people across ages. The V segment lost 5 bases and the J segment 4 bases; nucleotides outside the gene matches: 7. CDR1 and CDR2 (germline): SGHTA, FQGNSA. The CDR3 runs to 15 residues. The second PCR ran about 6 to 12 cycles with a sample-barcoded 5' primer and J-beta primers. TCRdb re-called the 5' RACE reads through MiXCR, storing one row per CDR3 protein. The data contain under 1,000,000 distinct CDR3 sequences, 35% to 50% of them singletons. The clonotype was recovered from a man older than 75 in good health. The chain recombines TRBV7-2 with TRBJ2-3, with 9 bases identical to TRBD1. What was sequenced was blood. In nucleotides, the CDR3 is TGTGCCAGCAGCCCTGGACAGGGGACAGCAGATACGCAGTATTTT. It is translated as CASSPGQGTADTQYF.